The present T cell receptor beta chain was sequenced within a study of T cell responses to AZD1222 COVID-19 vaccine. The assay was immunoSEQ multiplex PCR, and TCRdb's table has in-frame clones only and misses some. This sample carries 150,000 to 250,000 clones, roughly 92% of them seen once, and the ten largest clones take 1%. CDR1 is ENHRY, CDR2 SYGVKD, per germline. The CDR3 has 13 amino acids. Losses at the gene ends were 4 bases for V and 7 bases for J; bases not matched to a gene: 4. Second doses were pooled across both intervals (about 4 or about 12 weeks). The sequencing used peripheral blood, collected 28 days after the second AZD1222 dose. The sequence came from an adult who received the AZD1222 COVID-19 vaccine. The V and J genes are TRBV10-3 and TRBJ1-2, with 9 bases identical to TRBD1. The CDR3 spells CAISGDRVGGYTF. CDR3 in DNA: TGTGCCATCAGTGGGGACAGGGTCGGTGGCTACACCTTC.